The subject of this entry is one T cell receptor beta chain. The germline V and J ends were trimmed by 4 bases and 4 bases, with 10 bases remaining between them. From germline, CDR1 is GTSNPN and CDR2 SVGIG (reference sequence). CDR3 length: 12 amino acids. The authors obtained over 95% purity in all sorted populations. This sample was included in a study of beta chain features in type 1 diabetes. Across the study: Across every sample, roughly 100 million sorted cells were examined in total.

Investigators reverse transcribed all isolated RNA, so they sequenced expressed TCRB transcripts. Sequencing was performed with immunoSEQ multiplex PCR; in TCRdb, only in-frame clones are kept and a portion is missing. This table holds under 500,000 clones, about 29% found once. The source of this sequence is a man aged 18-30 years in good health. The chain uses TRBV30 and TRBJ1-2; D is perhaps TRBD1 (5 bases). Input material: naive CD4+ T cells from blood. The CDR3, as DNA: TGTGCCTGGATTGCCGGGACCTATGGCTACACCTTC. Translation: CAWIAGTYGYTF.